This T cell receptor (beta chain) stems from a study of Ad26.COV2.S vaccination and SARS-CoV-2 variants (dated by TCRdb to the early 2020s). As for the study more broadly: Donors in the vaccine arm were drawn from COV1001, a multicentre, randomized, double-blind, placebo-controlled phase I-IIa trial testing Ad26.COV2.S in healthy adults. A total of roughly 30 samples were included in the TCR-sequenced set, comprising around 20 Ad26.COV2.S vaccine recipients, 5 placebo recipients and 8 SARS-CoV-2 convalescent individuals. Investigators remained blinded to trial group allocation during experiments and outcome assessment. Ad26.COV2.S was administered intramuscularly at a dose of 5x10^10 or 1x10^11 viral particles, either as one shot or as two shots given 56 days apart. The specificity and breadth of SARS-CoV-2-reactive T cell receptors after Ad26.COV2.S vaccination were assessed by TCRbeta repertoire sequencing. Participants in the trial were split at random into five groups of five each, receiving low-dose or high-dose Ad26.COV2.S once or twice, or else placebo on both occasions. Findings and caveats that apply to the study as a whole: After vaccination, substantial breadth of spike-specific CD8+ and CD4+ T cell responses was reported. The authors noted that the TCR breadth and depth analyses may have underestimated total T cell responses. Spike-specific TCR breadth was higher in Ad26.COV2.S recipients than in placebo recipients (P = 0.0014). Non-spike TCR breadth was comparable between vaccine and placebo recipients, consistent with the vaccine containing only spike. Comparing responses between vaccine doses or regimens was not something the study was powered to do.

There are a few counts of this clone. Its target antigen remains unknown. Per-nucleotide qualities are absent, and no much larger clonotype sits a single base away. Taken from cysteine to phenylalanine, the CDR3 has 11 residues. The sequence is cut down to CDR3 DNA, 33 bases in frame from base 1. V and J are truncated by 5 bases and 3 bases respectively, leaving an intervening sequence of 4 bases. Via the germline V gene (reference sequence), CDR1 is MNHNY and CDR2 SVGAGI. The sample's treatment or condition label, decoded: about 20 received Ad26.COV2.S at low or high dose, single or two shots; about five received placebo; per-sample allocation not given. Repertoires of vaccine and placebo recipients were sequenced from samples collected on day 63 after the first injection. In Cohort 1b, roughly 25 adults aged 18-55 years were enrolled at a single site in Boston, USA, between 29 July and 7 August 2020. As a vaccine, Ad26.COV2.S was a replication-incompetent adenovirus type 26 vector that expressed a prefusion-stabilized SARS-CoV-2 spike protein derived from the original Wuhan strain.

The immunoSEQ Assay was the method used to sequence TCRbeta CDR3 regions. After extraction, genomic DNA underwent amplification by bias-controlled multiplex PCR, followed by high-throughput sequencing. The authors' pipeline ran thus. To quantify the absolute abundance of every unique TCRbeta CDR3 region, sequences were collapsed and filtered. Usable DNA was measured by amplifying reference genes present in all nucleated cells, and TCRbeta template counts were normalized to that usable DNA to estimate T cell fraction. Repertoire TCRs were annotated as SARS-CoV-2-specific by exact matching of V gene, CDR3 amino acid sequence and J gene to a known reactive TCR set. The reference SARS-CoV-2 TCR set came from MIRA and was filtered for enrichment in COVID-19-positive ImmuneCODE repertoires, removing public or cross-reactive TCRs. Using the MIRA antigens, annotated TCRs were further analysed by specific ORF or by position within an ORF. Breadth was defined as the number of annotated unique rearrangements divided by the total number of unique productive rearrangements, and depth was defined as the summed frequency of the annotated unique rearrangements. Two-sided Wilcoxon rank-sum tests were used to compare TCR breadth between groups. The table comes from immuneACCESS by way of TCRdb, which keeps in-frame sequences with V and J called. Part of the clones is missing from these tables; in studies checked, under half for an unresolved V gene and the rest for unknown reasons. V and J calls and clone size are as listed in that table; D and trimming were resolved from the DNA. A total of around 250,000 clones appear in this sample, about 89% of them only once. Around 3% of the sample goes to the ten largest clones.

The rearranged chain carries TRBV6-6 and TRBJ1-2; the D gene lacks a confident call. The TCR was taken from a person between 18 and 60 years old who received the Ad26.COV2.S COVID-19 vaccine or a placebo. Specimen: peripheral blood, collected in a trial of Ad26.COV2.S vaccine versus placebo. The CDR3 reads CASSPDYGYTF. The nucleotide sequence is TGTGCCAGCAGTCCCGACTATGGCTACACCTTC.